These 28 T cell receptor beta chains came from one sample sequenced in a study of T cells in Graves' hyperthyroidism and ophthalmopathy. RNA transcripts gave rise to amplified TCR beta CDR3 regions. The HTBI primer set was used in a first-round RT-PCR of the TCR CDR3. Each CDR3 protein gets one entry after TCRdb re-called the multiplex PCR reads with MiXCR. In the table there are over 200,000 distinct CDR3 sequences, 15% to 20% of which are singletons. Sequenced: blood. Source of these receptors: a man aged 50-59 years with Graves' hyperthyroidism.

There are a few counts of this clonotype. The chain links TRBV7-3 to TRBJ2-3, with a weak D call TRBD1 (6 bases). CDR3 length: 16 amino acids. Germline V lookup: CDR1 SGHTA, CDR2 FQGTGA. V shed 5 bases and J shed 1 base, with 16 bases lying between them. The CDR3 loop is CASSPGNEGGTDTQYF. DNA for the CDR3: TGTGCCAGCAGCCCGGGGAACGAGGGGGGCACAGATACGCAGTATTTT.

At least ten counts were recorded for this clonotype. V is TRBV11-2 and J is TRBJ2-6; D not resolved. CDR1 is SGHAT and CDR2 is FQNNGV in the germline V gene. CDR3 length: 15 residues. V lost 6 bases to trimming and J lost 0 bases, with 9 bases between them. The CDR3 spells CASRSIRSGANVLTF. The CDR3 DNA sequence: TGTGCCAGCAGGTCTATTCGCTCTGGGGCCAACGTCCTGACTTTC.

For this clonotype: Just one base apart from a much larger clone, this may be a read error. V is TRBV6-1 and J is TRBJ1-3; perhaps TRBD1 as D (5 bases). Germline V gene lookup returns CDR1 MNHNS and CDR2 SASEGT. Deletions cut 6 bases from V and 0 bases from J, with 12 bases between. This CDR3 has 15 residues. CDR3 coding DNA: TGTGCCAGCAGGAAGGGACGGTACTCTGGAAACACCATATATTTT. It is translated as CASRKGRYSGNTIYF.

This clonotype was counted at least ten times. This chain links TRBV20-1 with TRBJ2-3, with 13 nucleotides matching TRBD2. Germline values: CDR1 DFQATT, CDR2 SNEGSKA (reference sequence). V lost 6 bases to trimming and J lost 2 bases; unmatched junction nucleotides: 5. The CDR3 covers 15 residues. Here the CDR3 reads CSAAGLAGITDTQYF. The CDR3 region has the DNA TGCAGTGCCGCGGGACTAGCGGGGATCACAGATACGCAGTATTTT.

This clonotype was detected a few times. The J gene is TRBJ2-2, the V gene TRBV2, with 8 nucleotides matching TRBD1. CDR1 SNHLY and CDR2 FYNNEI come from the germline V gene. The CDR3 loop spans 15 amino acids. With 7 bases clipped from V and 4 bases from J, the junction kept 8 bases outside the gene matches. CDR3 region: CASISGQGVTGELFF. DNA of the CDR3: TGTGCCAGCATCTCAGGACAGGGTGTCACCGGGGAGCTGTTTTTT.

Here the CDR3 reads CASSFVGSSYEQYF. The CDR3 bases are TGTGCCAGCAGTTTCGTCGGTAGCTCCTACGAGCAGTACTTC. This chain uses TRBV12-3 or TRBV12-4 with TRBJ2-7, with D hard to call. Trimming took off 3 bases at V and 0 bases at J, with 9 bases between the two ends. The CDR3 is made up of 14 amino acids.

For this clonotype: This could be a read error, since a much larger clone is one nucleotide away. The V call is TRBV6-2 or TRBV6-3, the J call TRBJ2-3; TRBD2 matches 9 bases. This CDR3 spans 17 amino acids. Germline V gene sequence: CDR1 MNHEY, CDR2 SVGEGT. CDR3 protein: CTSRRGRAQIITDTQYF. In DNA, the CDR3 is TGTACCAGCAGACGCGGGAGGGCCCAGATAATCACTGATACGCAGTATTTT.

This clonotype came up many times. The chain links TRBV7-8 to TRBJ1-1; 7 bases are a match to TRBD1. Germline loops: CDR1 SGHVS, CDR2 FQNEAQ. V lost 6 bases to trimming and J lost 0 bases; unmatched junction nucleotides: 4. The CDR3 loop spans 14 amino acids. In DNA, the CDR3 is TGTGCCAGCAGTTCGGACAGGCTGAACACTGAAGCTTTCTTT. It specifies CASSSDRLNTEAFF.

With respect to this clonotype: A much bigger clone sits one base away, suggesting this may be a read error. V is TRBV11-2 and J is TRBJ1-6, with TRBD1 identical over 8 bases. In germline, CDR1 is SGHAT, CDR2 FQNNGV. This CDR3 is 16 amino acids long. V trimming: 3 bases; J trimming: 9 bases; junction bases outside the gene matches: 10. CDR3 residues: CASSFDRGASISPLHF. The CDR3 DNA reads as TGTGCCAGCAGCTTTGACAGGGGCGCAAGTATTTCACCCCTCCACTTT.

V is TRBV27 and J is TRBJ2-4, with D tentatively TRBD2 (6 bases). The CDR3 sequence is 13 residues long. Germline V lookup: CDR1 MNHEY, CDR2 SMNVEV (reference sequence). V dropped 0 bases and J dropped 11 bases, with 11 bases sitting between them. The CDR3 bases are TGTGCCAGCAGTTTATCACCGGCGGGGCTTCAGTACTTC. Translating gives CASSLSPAGLQYF.

CDR3 protein: CASSYKWPTNEKLFF. CDR3 bases: TGTGCCAGCAGTTACAAATGGCCGACGAATGAAAAACTGTTTTTT. The chain couples TRBV6-5 to TRBJ1-4; D not resolved. V lost 2 bases to trimming and J lost 5 bases, with 12 bases between them. Germline V gene data show CDR1 as MNHEY and CDR2 as SVGAGI. The CDR3 spans 15 residues.

The gene calls are TRBV7-2 and TRBJ2-7; TRBD1 might be the D (8 bases). The germline gives CDR1 SGHTA, CDR2 FQGNSA. The CDR3 spans 15 residues. The V and J ends lost 5 bases and 4 bases respectively, with 18 bases between them. As DNA, the CDR3 is TGTGCCAGCAGCCGAGACAGGGGAGGGGAATACGAGCAGTACTTC. Translated, it gives CASSRDRGGEYEQYF.

In its sample, this clonotype was seen many times. The CDR3 sequence is CSARDWTGMQETQYF. The CDR3 nucleotides read TGCAGTGCTAGAGATTGGACAGGGATGCAAGAGACCCAGTACTTC. The rearrangement uses TRBV20-1 and TRBJ2-5; 8 bases align to TRBD1. Trimming at V came to 0 bases and at J to 2 bases, leaving 5 bases not matched to a gene. CDR3 length: 15 residues. From germline, CDR1 is DFQATT and CDR2 SNEGSKA (reference sequence).

This clonotype was seen more than once but under ten times. J is TRBJ1-2 and V is TRBV5-1; 10 bases align to TRBD1. CDR1 is SGHRS, CDR2 YFSETQ, per germline. The trim removed 1 base at V and 4 bases at J, leaving 7 bases unmatched. The CDR3 totals 16 residues. The CDR3 DNA sequence: TGCGCCAGCAGCTTGCCTGACAGGGGGCTGGCCTATGGCTACACCTTC. Encoded protein: CASSLPDRGLAYGYTF.

This clonotype was counted ten times or more. This chain connects TRBV2 to TRBJ1-1; a possible D gene is TRBD1 (6 bases). Looked up from germline, CDR1 is SNHLY and CDR2 is FYNNEI. V lost 8 bases, J lost 1 base, and 11 bases lay in between. The length of the CDR3 is 13 residues. The DNA for the CDR3 is TGTGCCAGCCAAGGGGACACGAACACTGAAGCTTTCTTT. Encoded protein: CASQGDTNTEAFF.

In its sample, this clonotype was seen a few times. The J gene is TRBJ2-2, the V gene TRBV7-2, with 7 positions matching TRBD1. The CDR3 has 14 residues. The V gene's germline CDR1 is SGHTA and CDR2 FQGNSA. The V segment lost 5 bases and the J segment 5 bases; nucleotides outside the gene matches: 5. The DNA of the CDR3 is TGTGCCAGCAGCATGTCAGGGGGTACCGGGGAGCTGTTTTTT. Residues: CASSMSGGTGELFF.

As regards this clonotype: At one end, the junction sequence differs from germline, possibly due to a read error. The V and J genes are TRBV27 and TRBJ1-3; 8 nucleotides match TRBD1. The germline CDR1 and CDR2 sequences are MNHEY and SMNVEV (reference sequence). This CDR3 region has 16 residues. CDR3 loop: CASSVSGGDAGNTIYF. The CDR3 region has the DNA TGTGCCAGCAGTGTATCAGGGGGCGATGCTGGAAACACCATATATTTT.

There are many counts of this clonotype. V and J are TRBV27 and TRBJ2-1; 11 positions agree with TRBD2. Germline V lookup: CDR1 MNHEY, CDR2 SMNVEV (reference sequence). This CDR3 contains 18 residues. The V and J ends lost 7 bases and 0 bases, in that order; junction bases with no gene match: 11. CDR3 nucleotides: TGTGCCAGCACCTGGGATAGCGGGAGGGGAATCTCCTACAATGAGCAGTTCTTC. It specifies CASTWDSGRGISYNEQFF.

In this sample, this clonotype turned up many times. This rearrangement joins TRBV24-1 to TRBJ1-5, with D possibly being TRBD1 (5 bases). This CDR3 is built from 12 residues. Trimming shortened V by 9 bases and J by 7 bases, and 12 bases separated the two germline ends. Germline V gene lookup returns CDR1 KGHDR and CDR2 SFDVKD. The CDR3 sequence: CATGQGGQPQHF. The CDR3 bases are TGTGCCACCGGGCAGGGTGGACAGCCCCAGCATTTT.

This clonotype turned up a few times. CDR3 residues: CAWTHQWGESSYEQYF. CDR3 nucleotides: TGTGCCTGGACCCACCAGTGGGGAGAAAGCTCCTACGAGCAGTACTTC. The chain employs TRBV30 and TRBJ2-7, with TRBD2 as a possible D gene (5 bases). The CDR3 has 16 residues. Germline V gene lookup returns CDR1 GTSNPN and CDR2 SVGIG (reference sequence). Trimming took off 4 bases at V and 0 bases at J, with 19 bases between the two ends.

In its sample, this clonotype was seen a few times. The chain is built from TRBV19 and TRBJ2-3; D could derive from TRBD1 or TRBD2 (5 bases each). The V end was cut by 7 bases, the J end by 0 bases, with 14 bases between. Germline V gives CDR1 LNHDA, CDR2 SQIVND (reference sequence). This CDR3 is 15 amino acids long. CDR3 nucleotide sequence: TGTGCCAGTATAGACCGGGGCTCTAGCACAGATACGCAGTATTTT. Protein sequence: CASIDRGSSTDTQYF.

This clonotype was seen repeatedly, ten times or more. The chain is built from TRBV18 and TRBJ2-3; D gene ambiguous. Germline V gives CDR1 KGHSH, CDR2 LQKENI. The CDR3 has 13 amino acids. Between the trimmed V and J ends, which lost 3 bases and 1 base, there was a span of 5 bases. The chain's CDR3 is CASSPTGTDTQYF. Here the CDR3 DNA reads TGTGCCAGCTCACCCACCGGCACAGATACGCAGTATTTT.

This clonotype was seen once. V gene TRBV7-6 combines with J gene TRBJ2-5; TRBD2 might be the D (6 bases). V was trimmed by 1 base and J by 5 bases, leaving 14 bases between them. This CDR3 is 15 amino acids long. Germline V gives CDR1 SGHVS, CDR2 FNYEAQ. The CDR3 is CASSLGGGMFETQYF. In DNA form, the CDR3 reads TGTGCCAGCAGCTTAGGGGGAGGAATGTTTGAGACCCAGTACTTC.

V usage is TRBV25-1 and J usage is TRBJ1-4, with TRBD1 identical over 9 bases. Losses at the gene ends were 3 bases for V and 6 bases for J; bases not matched to a gene: 5. CDR3 size: 15 residues. The germline gives CDR1 MGHDK, CDR2 SYGVNS. CDR3: CASSDDRGWDEKLFF. The CDR3 DNA is TGTGCCAGCAGTGACGACAGGGGGTGGGATGAAAAACTGTTTTTT.

As regards this clonotype: A much larger clone lies a single base off, so this may be a read error. The chain joins TRBV28 to TRBJ1-1; D gene unclear. CDR1 is MDHEN and CDR2 is SYDVKM in the germline V gene. The CDR3 spans 13 residues. The CDR3 coding sequence is TGTGCCGGCAGTCCACATCAGAACACTGAAGCTTTCTTT. Its protein product is CAGSPHQNTEAFF.

V gene TRBV4-3 combines with J gene TRBJ1-5; possibly TRBD1 for D (6 bases). Trimming left V 4 bases short and J 3 bases short, with 13 bases between. The CDR3 extends over 15 amino acids. CDR1 and CDR2 from the germline V gene are LGHNA and YSLEER. DNA of the CDR3: TGCGCCAGCAGCCGGGGGGCAGGGGACAATCAGCCCCAGCATTTT. Amino acids: CASSRGAGDNQPQHF.

This clonotype was counted only a few times. The chain combines TRBV18 with TRBJ2-5; D assignment may be TRBD1 or TRBD2 (6 bases each). V dropped 3 bases and J dropped 5 bases, with 16 bases sitting between them. From germline, CDR1 is KGHSH and CDR2 LQKENI. The CDR3 contains 15 residues. The CDR3 coding sequence is TGTGCCAGCTCACCCCGTACGGGGGCAGGGGAGACCCAGTACTTC. It is translated as CASSPRTGAGETQYF.

This clonotype was counted many times. V and J are TRBV7-9 and TRBJ2-2; TRBD1 aligns across 8 bases. Germline loops: CDR1 SEHNR, CDR2 FQNEAQ (reference sequence). After removal of 4 bases from V and 5 bases from J, the junction contained 3 bases not matched to a gene. The CDR3 is 14 residues long. The CDR3 protein is CASSWTGRTGELFF. The CDR3 region has the DNA TGTGCCAGCAGCTGGACAGGGCGGACCGGGGAGCTGTTTTTT.